This entry features one TCR beta chain sequence. CDR1 is LNHNV, CDR2 YYDKDF, per germline (reference sequence). The CDR3 extends over 18 amino acids. V lost 2 bases and J lost 0, with 17 bases in between. These data belong to a study of blood T cell repertoires in COVID-19. Assay used: immunoSEQ multiplex PCR; TCRdb lists only in-frame clones, some missing. The sample includes around 210,000 clones, more than 80% of them seen just once. Sequenced: PBMCs or T cells enriched from blood (not recorded which). The receptor comes from a woman aged 18 to 35 who had recovered from COVID-19. V and J are TRBV15 and TRBJ1-5; TRBD1 is a possible D gene (5 bases). The CDR3 sequence: CATSRRRVGGNSNQPQHF. The CDR3 coding sequence is TGTGCCACCAGCAGACGCAGAGTGGGGGGTAATAGCAATCAGCCCCAGCATTTT.